The 10 T cell receptor beta chains reported below all come from one sample, sequenced in a study of T cell responses to AZD1222 COVID-19 vaccine. Profiled with immunoSEQ multiplex PCR; TCRdb holds only in-frame clones, not every one. The data hold 200,000 to 250,000 clones, with about 93% observed a single time. The sequencing here drew on peripheral blood, taken on day 0 of MenACWY control vaccination. The receptor source for this set is an adult in good health.

The chain is built from TRBV29-1 and TRBJ1-1; TRBD1 is a possible D gene (5 bases). The CDR3 covers 14 residues. Deletions cut 1 base from V and 4 bases from J, with 13 bases between. Germline V gene lookup returns CDR1 SQVTM and CDR2 ANQGSEA. CDR3: CSVEGGGGATEAFF. The CDR3 region has the DNA TGCAGCGTTGAAGGGGGTGGGGGAGCCACTGAAGCTTTCTTT.

V usage is TRBV7-2 and J usage is TRBJ1-3, with D tentatively TRBD1 (6 bases). Per the germline V gene, CDR1 is SGHTA and CDR2 is FQGNSA. V lost 2 bases to trimming and J lost 0 bases, with 14 bases between them. The CDR3 length is 17 residues. In DNA, the CDR3 is TGTGCCAGCAGCTTAAGGCAGGGGACGTACTCTGGAAACACCATATATTTT. Amino acids: CASSLRQGTYSGNTIYF.

This sequence joins TRBV7-8 and TRBJ1-1; TRBD1 agrees at 11 bases. Germline V CDR1 and CDR2: SGHVS, FQNEAQ. V was pared by 1 base and J by 4 bases, with 5 bases of the junction left unmatched. CDR3 length: 16 residues. CDR3 sequence: CASSLGGQGAVTEAFF. The CDR3 DNA is TGTGCCAGCAGCTTAGGTGGACAGGGGGCTGTCACTGAAGCTTTCTTT.

The J gene is TRBJ1-1, the V gene TRBV18; D not resolved. The V gene lost 3 bases and the J gene lost 0 bases, with 5 bases spanning the gap. This CDR3 has 13 amino acids. Germline CDR1 is KGHSH and CDR2 is LQKENI. CDR3 sequence: CASSPSMNTEAFF. The CDR3 DNA is TGTGCCAGCTCACCCTCTATGAACACTGAAGCTTTCTTT.

This clone has a single count. The chain joins TRBV7-9 to TRBJ1-4; D gene ambiguous. V lost 5 bases, J lost 5 bases, and 6 bases lay in between. CDR3 length: 12 amino acids. Germline V gives CDR1 SEHNR, CDR2 FQNEAQ (reference sequence). The CDR3 region has the DNA TGTGCCAGCAGCCCAATAAATGAAAAACTGTTTTTT. This encodes CASSPINEKLFF.

The chain joins TRBV7-8 to TRBJ2-7; 7 bases line up with TRBD1. CDR3 length: 15 residues. The V gene's germline CDR1 is SGHVS and CDR2 FQNEAQ. Germline trimming cut 5 bases from V and 0 bases from J; bases unmatched to any gene: 7. CDR3 bases: TGTGCCAGCAGCCCTCAGACAGGGAGCTCCTACGAGCAGTACTTC. Translating gives CASSPQTGSSYEQYF.

The CDR3 nucleotides read TGTGCCAGCAGTTTGACACCTTACACTGAAGCTTTCTTT. Protein product: CASSLTPYTEAFF. The chain carries TRBV27 and TRBJ1-1; D gene unclear. CDR1 is MNHEY and CDR2 is SMNVEV in the germline V gene (reference sequence). V lost 3 bases to trimming and J lost 3 bases, with 8 bases between them. The length of the CDR3 is 13 residues.

This rearrangement joins TRBV28 to TRBJ1-5, with D possibly matching TRBD1 (6 bases). The germline V gene encodes CDR1 MDHEN and CDR2 SYDVKM. V was cut by 10 bases and J by 2 bases, with 12 bases left in between. There are 13 residues in the CDR3. CDR3 in amino acids: CANAQGGNQPQHF. The CDR3, as DNA: TGTGCCAACGCACAGGGTGGCAATCAGCCCCAGCATTTT.

This rearrangement joins TRBV27 to TRBJ2-2, with a possible D match to TRBD1 (5 bases). V was clipped by 5 bases and J by 2 bases, with 15 bases between them. The germline V gene has CDR1 MNHEY and CDR2 SMNVEV (reference sequence). The length of the CDR3 is 16 residues. CDR3 protein: CASSLLGQGNTGELFF. The CDR3 DNA reads as TGTGCCAGCAGTCTCCTAGGGCAGGGAAACACCGGGGAGCTGTTTTTT.

There are a few counts of this clone. V gene TRBV19 combines with J gene TRBJ1-5; a possible D gene is TRBD1 (6 bases). Trimming stripped 6 bases from V and 2 bases from J, with 8 bases between. CDR3 length: 13 residues. Germline V gene sequence: CDR1 LNHDA, CDR2 SQIVND (reference sequence). CDR3 protein: CASRRGRNQPQHF. The CDR3 region has the DNA TGTGCCAGTAGACGGGGGCGCAATCAGCCCCAGCATTTT.